A selection of T cell receptor beta chains follows, all from one sample in a study of T-cell reconstitution after alpha-beta-depleted transplantation in children. TCRdb fed the PCR reads into MiXCR, producing one record per CDR3 protein. Of hundreds of thousands of distinct CDR3 sequences listed, 17% are singletons. Sequenced material: PBMCs, mostly from graft donor cells, taken 360 days after TCRalphabeta/CD19-depleted stem cell transplant. The receptors shown here come from a male patient aged 2 to 10 who had a stem cell transplant for acute lymphoblastic leukemia, so the T cells may come from the graft donor. Each CDR3 is given with its conserved first and last residue. Each record gives: CDR3 length, D gene, clone size, V gene, J gene, CDR3 protein, CDR3 DNA. A D gene is named only where the DNA matches it firmly. Not all rows give a size; the values are once, few, many and, for expanded clones, a class.

cdr3_length: 16
d_call: NA
clone_size: few
v_call: TRBV11-1
j_call: TRBJ2-4
cdr3_aa: CASSRLKGWEKNIQYF
cdr3_nt: TGTGCCAGCAGCCGCCTTAAGGGTTGGGAGAAAAACATTCAGTACTTC

cdr3_length: 15
d_call: NA
clone_size: few
v_call: TRBV27
j_call: TRBJ1-5
cdr3_aa: CASKRDIGRDQPQHF
cdr3_nt: TGTGCCAGCAAAAGGGACATCGGGCGGGATCAGCCCCAGCATTTT

cdr3_length: 13
d_call: NA
clone_size: NA
v_call: TRBV6-5
j_call: TRBJ1-1
cdr3_aa: CASSYGGHTEAFF
cdr3_nt: TGTGCCAGCAGTTACGGGGGGCACACTGAAGCTTTCTTT

cdr3_length: 16
d_call: NA
clone_size: few
v_call: TRBV6-5
j_call: TRBJ1-2
cdr3_aa: CASSYSNAGWGDGYTF
cdr3_nt: TGTGCCAGCAGTTACTCGAATGCAGGGTGGGGCGATGGCTACACCTTC

cdr3_length: 19
d_call: TRBD2
clone_size: NA
v_call: TRBV24-1
j_call: TRBJ2-2
cdr3_aa: CATSDAPLAGGPTAGELFF
cdr3_nt: TGTGCCACCAGTGATGCCCCCTTAGCGGGGGGGCCAACCGCCGGGGAGCTGTTTTTT

cdr3_length: 13
d_call: NA
clone_size: NA
v_call: TRBV18
j_call: TRBJ2-1
cdr3_aa: CASSLLGAWEQFF
cdr3_nt: TGTGCCAGCTCACTCCTCGGGGCGTGGGAGCAGTTCTTC

cdr3_length: 15
d_call: TRBD1
clone_size: few
v_call: TRBV5-5
j_call: TRBJ2-2
cdr3_aa: CASSLARGLTGELFF
cdr3_nt: TGTGCCAGCAGCTTGGCCAGGGGGCTGACCGGGGAGCTGTTTTTT

cdr3_length: 16
d_call: NA
clone_size: NA
v_call: TRBV6-1
j_call: TRBJ2-7
cdr3_aa: CASSLTRGSPGYEQYF
cdr3_nt: TGTGCCAGCAGTCTTACCCGGGGGAGCCCGGGGTACGAGCAGTACTTC

cdr3_length: 15
d_call: TRBD2
clone_size: NA
v_call: TRBV20-1
j_call: TRBJ2-1
cdr3_aa: CSASGSFNGYNEQFF
cdr3_nt: TGCAGTGCCAGCGGGAGCTTCAACGGGTACAATGAGCAGTTCTTC

cdr3_length: 14
d_call: NA
clone_size: many
v_call: TRBV29-1
j_call: TRBJ2-5
cdr3_aa: CSVVGGARQETQYF
cdr3_nt: TGCAGCGTTGTAGGGGGGGCGAGGCAAGAGACCCAGTACTTC

cdr3_length: 13
d_call: NA
clone_size: NA
v_call: TRBV7-9
j_call: TRBJ2-3
cdr3_aa: CASSSGGLSTQYF
cdr3_nt: TGTGCCAGCAGTTCAGGGGGACTGAGTACGCAGTATTTT

cdr3_length: 13
d_call: NA
clone_size: NA
v_call: TRBV7-2
j_call: TRBJ1-1
cdr3_aa: CASSLAGRTEAFF
cdr3_nt: TGTGCCAGCAGCTTAGCAGGTCGGACTGAAGCTTTCTTT

cdr3_length: 16
d_call: TRBD2
clone_size: few
v_call: TRBV4-3
j_call: TRBJ2-2
cdr3_aa: CASSPFAGGNTGELFF
cdr3_nt: TGCGCCAGCAGCCCCTTTGCGGGGGGGAACACCGGGGAGCTGTTTTTT

cdr3_length: 13
d_call: NA
clone_size: many
v_call: TRBV29-1
j_call: TRBJ2-5
cdr3_aa: CSVERGFQETQYF
cdr3_nt: TGCAGCGTTGAAAGAGGGTTCCAAGAGACCCAGTACTTC

cdr3_length: 17
d_call: NA
clone_size: NA
v_call: TRBV7-2
j_call: TRBJ2-5
cdr3_aa: CASSLGVDWYGGETQYF
cdr3_nt: TGTGCCAGCAGCTTAGGGGTGGATTGGTACGGGGGAGAGACCCAGTACTTC

cdr3_length: 13
d_call: NA
clone_size: few
v_call: TRBV12-3/TRBV12-4
j_call: TRBJ2-1
cdr3_aa: CASSLGRQGEQFF
cdr3_nt: TGTGCCAGCAGTTTAGGACGGCAGGGTGAGCAGTTCTTC

cdr3_length: 13
d_call: NA
clone_size: NA
v_call: TRBV6-2/TRBV6-3
j_call: TRBJ2-7
cdr3_aa: CASKGWVTYEQYF
cdr3_nt: TGTGCCAGCAAGGGGTGGGTCACCTACGAGCAGTACTTC

cdr3_length: 15
d_call: NA
clone_size: many
v_call: TRBV15
j_call: TRBJ1-4
cdr3_aa: CATSRVAGEREKLFF
cdr3_nt: TGTGCCACCAGCAGAGTAGCGGGGGAAAGAGAAAAACTGTTTTTT

cdr3_length: 14
d_call: TRBD1
clone_size: NA
v_call: TRBV20-1
j_call: TRBJ1-2
cdr3_aa: CSARDGDSNYGYTF
cdr3_nt: TGCAGTGCTAGAGATGGGGACAGTAACTATGGCTACACCTTC

cdr3_length: 15
d_call: TRBD2
clone_size: NA
v_call: TRBV12-3/TRBV12-4
j_call: TRBJ2-1
cdr3_aa: CASSFWREGSSEQFF
cdr3_nt: TGTGCCAGCAGTTTCTGGCGGGAGGGCTCGAGTGAGCAGTTCTTC

cdr3_length: 12
d_call: NA
clone_size: NA
v_call: TRBV20-1
j_call: TRBJ1-2
cdr3_aa: CSARDGVDGYTF
cdr3_nt: TGCAGTGCTAGAGATGGAGTTGATGGCTACACCTTC

cdr3_length: 15
d_call: NA
clone_size: NA
v_call: TRBV12-3/TRBV12-4
j_call: TRBJ1-1
cdr3_aa: CASSLYRAENTEAFF
cdr3_nt: TGTGCCAGCAGTTTATACAGGGCCGAAAACACTGAAGCTTTCTTT

cdr3_length: 17
d_call: TRBD2
clone_size: few
v_call: TRBV7-9
j_call: TRBJ2-5
cdr3_aa: CASSWTSGGRYQETQYF
cdr3_nt: TGTGCCAGCAGCTGGACTAGCGGGGGGCGATACCAAGAGACCCAGTACTTC

cdr3_length: 12
d_call: NA
clone_size: few
v_call: TRBV5-1
j_call: TRBJ2-2
cdr3_aa: CASTGGTGELFF
cdr3_nt: TGCGCCAGCACCGGGGGTACCGGGGAGCTGTTTTTT

cdr3_length: 16
d_call: TRBD2
clone_size: NA
v_call: TRBV5-1
j_call: TRBJ2-5
cdr3_aa: CASSNPGLAPQETQYF
cdr3_nt: TGCGCCAGCAGCAACCCGGGACTAGCCCCTCAAGAGACCCAGTACTTC

cdr3_length: 14
d_call: NA
clone_size: few
v_call: TRBV6-1
j_call: TRBJ2-5
cdr3_aa: CAIGVGSSQETQYF
cdr3_nt: TGTGCCATAGGTGTTGGGTCTAGCCAAGAGACCCAGTACTTC

cdr3_length: 14
d_call: NA
clone_size: few
v_call: TRBV6-1
j_call: TRBJ1-4
cdr3_aa: CASKNDRFNEKLFF
cdr3_nt: TGTGCCAGCAAGAACGACAGGTTTAATGAAAAACTGTTTTTT